This TCR beta chain was sequenced in a study of shared clonotypes between healthy human individuals. Study-level findings and limits: Sequencing depth was expected to influence donor clonotype sharing.

Method: immunoSEQ multiplex PCR; TCRdb's copy keeps in-frame clones and lacks some. The repertoire consists of roughly 2.2 million clones, with approximately 95% occurring once and the leading ten covering about 0.39%. This CDR3 contains 19 residues. Regarding this clone: The antigen remains unidentified.

This receptor was obtained from a young man in good health. Some clones in this sample may be carry-over from other donors' samples. Sequenced material: naive CD4+ T cells from PBMCs. As to subset: CD45RA+ positively selected. The gene calls are TRBV21-1 and TRBJ1-5; the table's D call of TRBD1 was not tested on the DNA. TRBV21-1 is a pseudogene. CDR3 region: CASSTFDRAKTNSNQPQHF. The CDR3 DNA is TGTGCCAGCAGCACATTTGACAGGGCGAAAACTAATAGCAATCAGCCCCAGCATTTT.